This T cell receptor beta chain was sequenced during a study of cytomegalovirus exposure and HLA in healthy donors (TCRdb year 2017). Regarding the research as a whole: An earlier analysis of 587 of the donors reported more than 250 Gb of sequence data and some 120 million unique TCR beta sequences from roughly 200 million T cells. Among roughly 400 genotyped donors of the cohort, an average of roughly 240,000 unique TCR beta nucleotide sequences were sequenced per donor, about a sixth of them non-productive. Typing coverage varied by locus: roughly 620-640 donors for A, B, C, DRB1 and DQB1; roughly 500 for DQA1; over 600 for DPA1; around 450 for DPB1. The aim of the study was to test whether cataloging public T cell receptors could identify signatures of past pathogen exposure. HLA typing included class I and class II loci at four-digit resolution. The T cell repertoires of around 670 subjects were profiled by immunosequencing and related to cytomegalovirus serostatus. Donor age, sex, ethnicity and CMV serostatus were compiled together with the repertoire data. An early release that covered 500 to 800 HLA-typed donors contained 250 to 350 gigabases of sequencing data and approximately 85 million unique TCR sequences. Every repertoire in the discovery cohort had been generated on one and the same sequencing platform. An earlier analysis of roughly 580 of the donors used high-throughput TCR beta sequencing to judge whether each TCR beta V gene segment behaved as functional or pseudogenic. In addition to the first cohort of approximately 670 subjects, a separate validation cohort of 120 different subjects was used. Several DR-DQ haplotypes were handled as single units for association and clustering because linkage in the cohort was strong. In the later analysis, no new phenotypic data were used to find candidate immune exposures; instead, reliance was placed on TCR beta sequences and their occurrence across donors. Of the 398 genotyped donors, more than 75% were placed in the genetic ancestry cluster associated with self-reported Caucasian donors. To predict cytomegalovirus infection status, the study brought together high-throughput TCR immunosequencing, statistical association of individual TCRs with disease status, and machine learning. In a later analysis, previously published TCR beta repertoires from hundreds of donors were re-analyzed and high-resolution HLA genotyping was added so that TCR occurrence patterns could be studied. A later genetic analysis used genome-wide SNP genotypes for about three fifths of the 666 donors, treating that subset as a discovery cohort.

Broad study findings and their caveats: HLA typing was unavailable for some donors at each locus, so association tests used only the typed subset. Compared with the roughly 670-donor mean, donors in an Asian-associated ancestry cluster had fewer N-insertions in productive TCRs, according to a later genetic analysis. The earlier analysis of 450 to 700 of the donors excluded around 17 rarely observed V segments, including chromosome 9 orphons, because counts were too low. A cluster of highly shared sequence variants was judged likely to represent a technical artifact of the sequencing pipeline. At a false discovery rate of 0.05, a later analysis linked 16,000 or so TCR beta sequences to specific HLA alleles. When HLA alleles, especially DR and DQ, strongly co-occurred, TCR associations were difficult to assign to individual alleles. In the study, roughly 160 TCR beta chains were listed as associated with cytomegalovirus. Broadly in line with IMGT annotations, most TCR beta V segments showed up in productive rearrangements about 87% or about 30% of the time in an earlier analysis of approximately 600 of the donors. A later genetic analysis associated a missense DCLRE1C variant with V-gene and J-gene trimming of TCR beta chains, and an independent cohort replicated the association. Most TCR sequences were seen in very few donors, while some public TCRs were found in many individuals. According to the authors, the approach could potentially be generalized to other disease states and immunological phenotypes. For the cohort, immune exposure information was limited to CMV serostatus. A further reported finding was that TCR beta sequences accurately predicted the HLA-A and HLA-B alleles for most subjects in the first cohort. In a later analysis, the rate of TCR association differed among HLA loci, with DRB1 alleles having the most associated TCRs and HLA-C alleles having the fewest. Several of the top co-occurrence clusters appeared to be linked to parvovirus B19, influenza, CMV and Epstein-Barr virus, according to a later analysis. Sequencing depth was assumed to be roughly uniform across donors in the presence/absence analyses, though that assumption may not hold. A later analysis found that HLA-associated TCR beta chains were more clonally expanded and had lower generation probabilities than equally common non-associated chains. Linkage disequilibrium might explain the correlated functional status among segregating V segments, but an unknown experimental factor could not be ruled out. Three of the identified cytomegalovirus-associated TCR beta chains were confirmed in vitro to be specific for cytomegalovirus antigens. The cohort was sequenced for TCR beta chains only, and without alpha or paired-chain data the features that could be detected were limited. In both the original and validation cohorts, the classifier was reported to diagnose cytomegalovirus status with high specificity and sensitivity. Most CMV-associated TCR beta chains appeared to be HLA-restricted in a later analysis, and the HLA associations seemed to be driven largely by CMV exposure.

The cohort comprised around 700 healthy bone marrow donors. Cohort members were all nominally healthy when sampled, although unrecorded immune exposures were likely present. The donor tested CMV seronegative, placing the donor among the 350 or so seronegative members of the cohort. A peripheral blood sample was collected from each donor, and TCR beta sequencing was performed on peripheral blood mononuclear cells. Genomic DNA was extracted from the blood cell samples with the Qiagen DNeasy Blood Extraction Kit. The method was the immunoSEQ multiplex PCR assay. A mixture of 60 forward primers for TCR Vbeta segments and 13 reverse primers for TCR Jbeta segments was used in the multiplex PCR. A multiplex PCR assay on genomic DNA amplified the CDR3 region of rearranged TCR beta genes. The Illumina HiSeq System was used to sequence the amplified TCR beta libraries as 87-base-pair reads. In the authors' own workflow: In a later analysis, tens of millions of unique TCR beta chains were counted across the roughly 700 repertoires, and roughly 11 million of these chains were shared by at least two donors. A nearest-neighbor algorithm error-corrected the raw reads and collapsed the reads into unique sequences, merging closely related sequences to remove PCR and sequencing errors. To assign V, D and J gene segments, CDR3 sequences were aligned to IMGT reference sequences. For a sequence to be retained, a match of at least six nucleotides to both a V gene segment and a J gene segment was required. Rearrangements were classified as productive when the CDR3 lacked stop codons and remained in frame with V and J, and all other rearrangements were classified as non-productive. CDR3 was defined according to IMGT convention as the region running from the second conserved V-encoded cysteine to the conserved J-encoded phenylalanine. Sequences without an unambiguous match to a single V gene segment were excluded from the earlier analysis of about 630 of the donors. In an earlier analysis of 587 of the donors, V segments were called functional above 56.7% productive rearrangements and were called segregating when the between-donor standard deviation exceeded 5%. A statistical classification framework was built to diagnose cytomegalovirus status from the catalog of TCR beta chain sequences. In a later analysis, V and J genes were assigned by comparing TCR nucleotide sequences against IMGT/GENE-DB human TR gene sequences. Using the TCRdist pipeline, a later analysis assigned CDR3 sequences along with most-parsimonious VDJ recombination scenarios. In a later analysis, each TCR beta chain was defined by its CDR3 amino acid sequence together with its V-gene family, and reads without a unique V-gene family were excluded. A later analysis removed several hundred highly shared, low-generation-probability nucleotide sequences to deal with suspected cross-contamination and a sequencing artifact. For each public chain, a later analysis derived a clonal expansion index from normalized ranks of inferred template counts within each repertoire. A later analysis computed generation probabilities with a VDJ recombination model fitted to out-of-frame rearrangements, and checked the results against IGoR. Hypergeometric tests were used in a later analysis to score TCR-TCR, TCR-HLA and TCR-CMV co-occurrence, with a repertoire-size bias correction applied to the TCR pairs. False discovery rates were estimated in a later analysis by permuting HLA or CMV assignments 20 times. A later analysis grouped co-occurring TCRs with DBSCAN, adding TCRdist sequence similarity when clustering within HLA-allele-positive subsets. Repertoires with fewer than 30,000 or more than 120,000 public chains were left out of co-occurrence clustering, as were about 5 repertoires with anomalous nucleotide sharing. The clones in this table, taken by TCRdb from immuneACCESS, are in-frame only. Not every clone is retained; where verified, under half of the shortfall comes from an unresolved V gene, and the cause of the rest is unknown. The V and J calls and the clone size are those of that table, but D and trimming were determined from the DNA. The sample yields some 70,000 clones; about four fifths were counted once. The top ten clonotypes cover over 1.5% of the sample.

With regard to this clone: The clone's antigen remains unknown. Qualities for individual bases were not recorded, and no much larger clone is one base off.

This receptor was identified in a young man in good health and CMV-seronegative. Source material: PBMCs.

Read as DNA, the sequence is TGTGCCAGCGTGGGGAGCGGGAGTAGTACAGATACGCAGTATTTT. Translated, it gives CASVGSGSSTDTQYF. In this chain, TRBV2 is recombined with TRBJ2-3; TRBD2 fits 8 bases in the junction. Compared with germline, V lacks 8 bases and J lacks 3 bases; bases without a gene match: 10. Including the terminal cysteine and phenylalanine, the CDR3 comprises 15 residues. Only the CDR3 portion is preserved as DNA: 45 bases, with reading frame beginning at the first base. From the germline V gene, CDR1 is SNHLY and CDR2 is FYNNEI.